The 24 T cell receptor beta chains below were found in one sample sequenced in a study of blood T cells in healthy people across ages (dated by TCRdb to between 2015 and 2016). Libraries were built with 5' RACE. The data were produced on an Illumina HiSeq 2500. The second PCR ran for roughly 7 to 11 cycles and used a J-beta primer mix along with a sample-barcoded 5' primer. The raw public data were reprocessed by TCRdb itself: fastp quality trimming at Q25, MiXCR clonotype calling, in-frame beta chains only. A single entry per CDR3 protein holds the most common genes and DNA from its merged rows. The sample has about 780,000 distinct CDR3 sequences on record, roughly 46% of them singletons. 15% to 20% of the sample lies in the top ten. Material: blood. The origin of the receptors is a man of 80 years or more in good health.

V and J are TRBV4-2 and TRBJ2-5; unclear D gene. CDR3 size: 14 residues. V shed 3 bases and J shed 5 bases, with 13 bases lying between them. Germline assignment: CDR1 LGHNA and CDR2 YNFKEQ. CDR3 nucleotide sequence: TGTGCCAGCAGCCAGTTGGGCGTGGAGGAGACCCAGTACTTC. It translates to CASSQLGVEETQYF.

On this clonotype: This could be a read error, since a much larger clone is one nucleotide away. This chain joins TRBV11-2 and TRBJ2-4; tentatively, D is TRBD2 (5 bases). The J call may be in error: the DNA end matches TRBJ2-7 better. The CDR3 is 14 residues long. The germline CDR1 and CDR2 sequences are SGHAT and FQNNGV. In DNA, the CDR3 is TGTGCCAGCAGCCCAAGGCGGGCGAAATACGAGCAGTACTTC. Translation: CASSPRRAKYEQYF.

The chain recombines TRBV5-1 with TRBJ2-3; TRBD1 is a possible D gene (6 bases). V lost 1 base, J lost 2 bases, and 11 bases lay in between. The CDR3 is 15 amino acids. Germline CDR1 is SGHRS and CDR2 is YFSETQ. The CDR3 nucleotides read TGCGCCAGCAGCTTGACAGGGCGGGTCACAGATACGCAGTATTTT. It encodes CASSLTGRVTDTQYF.

The chain's CDR3 is CATSRDRDRDETQYF. CDR3 bases: TGTGCCACCAGCAGGGACCGGGACAGGGATGAGACCCAGTACTTC. V usage is TRBV15 and J usage is TRBJ2-7; 9 bases fit TRBD1. The DNA end favors TRBJ2-5, so the J call may be wrong. Looked up from germline, CDR1 is LNHNV and CDR2 is YYDKDF (reference sequence). The CDR3 contains 15 residues.

This clonotype was seen a handful of times. The genes are TRBV28 and TRBJ2-5, with D unclear. Germline V gene sequence: CDR1 MDHEN, CDR2 SYDVKM. The CDR3 is 12 amino acids. CDR3 loop: CATLDLLETQYF. CDR3 nucleotides: TGTGCTACCCTCGACTTGTTGGAGACCCAGTACTTC.

The rearrangement links TRBV6-6 to TRBJ2-4; D is possibly TRBD1 or TRBD2 (5 bases each). The DNA end lines up better with TRBJ2-7; the J call may be wrong. The CDR3 extends over 13 amino acids. Germline V gives CDR1 MNHNY, CDR2 SVGAGI (reference sequence). The CDR3: CASRSGGIHEQYF. The CDR3 DNA reads TGTGCCAGCCGCAGTGGGGGAATCCACGAGCAGTACTTC.

In its sample, this clonotype was seen once. V is TRBV5-1 and J is TRBJ2-5; 7 nucleotides align to TRBD2. The V segment lost 0 bases and the J segment 5 bases; nucleotides outside the gene matches: 10. Germline V gene sequence: CDR1 SGHRS, CDR2 YFSETQ. The length of the CDR3 is 16 residues. The CDR3 here is CASSLALGGATETQYF. In DNA, the CDR3 is TGCGCCAGCAGCTTGGCATTGGGAGGGGCGACGGAGACCCAGTACTTC.

This clonotype has a count of ten or more. The DNA of the CDR3 is TGCAGCGTTAGATTTACAGGGGCCAACGAGCAGTACTTC. Protein sequence: CSVRFTGANEQYF. J is TRBJ2-7 and V is TRBV29-1; TRBD1 agrees at 7 bases. V trimming: 5 bases; J trimming: 5 bases; junction bases outside the gene matches: 9. The V gene's germline CDR1 is SQVTM and CDR2 ANQGSEA. The CDR3 totals 13 residues.

The chain has TRBV13 and TRBJ2-5; D ambiguous. V lost 5 bases and J lost 5, with 12 bases in between. The length of the CDR3 is 13 residues. Germline CDR1 is PRHDT and CDR2 is FYEKMQ (reference sequence). The CDR3: CASSKEKAETQYF. The CDR3 DNA reads TGTGCCAGCAGCAAGGAGAAGGCGGAGACCCAGTACTTC.

The J gene is TRBJ2-7, the V gene TRBV29-1; no clear D gene. The J call may not be correct, given that the DNA end is closer to TRBJ2-5. The CDR3 is 10 residues long. The germline gives CDR1 SQVTM, CDR2 ANQGSEA. The CDR3 DNA is TGCAGCGTTGAAACTGAGACCCAGTACTTC. Translating gives CSVETETQYF.

The chain couples TRBV30 to TRBJ1-1, with TRBD1 matching 10 bases. With V trimmed by 5 bases and J by 0 bases, 3 bases remained unmatched. The CDR3 has 14 amino acids. The germline gives CDR1 GTSNPN, CDR2 SVGIG (reference sequence). Here the CDR3 reads CAWLTGGMNTEAFF. The CDR3 DNA sequence: TGTGCCTGGTTGACAGGGGGCATGAACACTGAAGCTTTCTTT. The full variable domain, with the rest looked up from reference TRBV30 and TRBJ1-1, is SQTIHQWPATLVQPVGSPLSLECTVEGTSNPNLYWYRQAAGRGLQLLFYSVGIGQISSEVPQNLSASRPQDRQFILSSKKLLLSDSGFYLCAWLTGGMNTEAFFGQGTRLTVV.

The chain has TRBV12-3 or TRBV12-4 and TRBJ2-1; 10 nucleotides align to TRBD1. The CDR3 spans 14 residues. V was pared by 6 bases and J by 6 bases, with 5 bases of the junction left unmatched. Written as DNA, the CDR3 is TGTGCCAGCAGAGGGACAGGGGCTGCCAATGAGCAGTTCTTC. Its protein product is CASRGTGAANEQFF.

For this clonotype: The junction departs from germline at one end; a sequencing error may be responsible. The chain employs TRBV7-2 and TRBJ2-3; D may be TRBD1 (5 bases). CDR1 is SGHTA, CDR2 FQGNSA, per germline. There are 14 residues in the CDR3. The DNA of the CDR3 is TGTGCCAGCAGCTTAGACAGAGACACAGGTACGCAGTATTTT. Translation: CASSLDRDTGTQYF. Drawing the rest from reference TRBV7-2 and TRBJ2-3, the complete variable domain is GAGVSQSPSNKVTEKGKDVELRCDPISGHTALYWYRQSLGQGLEFLIYFQGNSAPDKSGLPSDRFSAERTGGSVSTLTIQRTQQEDSAVYLCASSLDRDTGTQYFGPGTRLTVL.

Ten or more counts support this clonotype. This rearrangement joins TRBV5-1 to TRBJ2-1; D perhaps matches TRBD2 (5 bases). CDR1 is SGHRS, CDR2 YFSETQ, per germline. Trimming pared 3 bases from V and 6 bases from J, leaving 13 bases between. This CDR3 comprises 14 residues. This chain's CDR3 is CASSSGFTGNEQFF. Here the CDR3 DNA reads TGCGCCAGCAGCTCGGGATTTACTGGCAATGAGCAGTTCTTC.

The chain carries TRBV6-2 or TRBV6-3 and TRBJ2-2; D remains unclear. Germline V lookup: CDR1 MNHEY, CDR2 SVGEGT. The CDR3 is made up of 16 amino acids. V shed 7 bases and J shed 2 bases, with 17 bases lying between them. CDR3 sequence reads: CASTVKGGLNTGELFF. The CDR3 nucleotides read TGTGCCAGCACGGTAAAAGGCGGCCTTAACACCGGGGAGCTGTTTTTT.

This clonotype has just a few counts. V and J are TRBV7-9 and TRBJ2-2; D is possibly TRBD1 or TRBD2 (5 bases each). The germline CDR1 and CDR2 sequences are SEHNR and FQNEAQ (reference sequence). V gave up 3 bases and J gave up 5 bases, with 13 bases separating them. This CDR3 comprises 15 residues. Written as DNA, the CDR3 is TGTGCCAGCAGCTTTGGGACGCCACTAACCGGGGAGCTGTTTTTT. Protein product: CASSFGTPLTGELFF.

This clonotype was recorded many times. The chain recombines TRBV5-6 with TRBJ1-1, with a possible D match to TRBD1 (6 bases). V shed 3 bases and J shed 5 bases, with 14 bases lying between them. The length of the CDR3 is 14 residues. CDR1 is SGHDT and CDR2 is YYEEEE in the germline V gene. CDR3 protein: CASSWGQGETEAFF. CDR3 DNA: TGTGCCAGCAGCTGGGGGCAGGGAGAGACTGAAGCTTTCTTT. Full variable domain (missing parts from reference TRBV5-6 and TRBJ1-1): DAGVTQSPTHLIKTRGQQVTLRCSPKSGHDTVSWYQQALGQGPQFIFQYYEEEERQRGNFPDRFSGHQFPNYSSELNVNALLLGDSALYLCASSWGQGETEAFFGQGTRLTVV.

The gene calls are TRBV4-2 and TRBJ2-6; 7 bases match TRBD1. With 1 base clipped from V and 1 base from J, the junction kept 1 base outside the gene matches. The CDR3 is made up of 16 amino acids. Per the germline V gene, CDR1 is LGHNA and CDR2 is YNFKEQ. CDR3 in amino acids: CASSQGQGSGANVLTF. In nucleotides, the CDR3 is TGTGCCAGCAGCCAAGGACAGGGTTCTGGGGCCAACGTCCTGACTTTC.

The genes are TRBV27 and TRBJ2-1; perhaps TRBD1 as D (6 bases). This CDR3 is built from 18 residues. Trimming shortened V by 7 bases and J by 0 bases, and 22 bases separated the two germline ends. Germline loops: CDR1 MNHEY, CDR2 SMNVEV (reference sequence). The CDR3 coding sequence is TGTGCCAGCACTCTCATCAGGGGAGCAGCTTTCTCCTACAATGAGCAGTTCTTC. The encoded protein is CASTLIRGAAFSYNEQFF.

In its sample, this clonotype was seen a few times. The rearrangement uses TRBV2 and TRBJ2-7, with 9 bases that match TRBD2. CDR1 and CDR2 from the germline V gene are SNHLY and FYNNEI. The V gene end was trimmed by 6 bases and the J gene end by 1 base; junction bases not matched to a gene: 7. This CDR3 is 15 amino acids long. The DNA of the CDR3 is TGTGCCAGCAGCAACCCGGGACTAGCTTCCTACGAGCAGTACTTC. Translation gives CASSNPGLASYEQYF.

Only a few counts were recorded for this clonotype. The genes are TRBV29-1 and TRBJ2-3; maybe TRBD2 (5 bases). The germline CDR1 and CDR2 sequences are SQVTM and ANQGSEA. The CDR3 sequence is 14 residues long. The ends were cut back, 5 bases at V and 2 bases at J, with 14 bases in the middle. CDR3 bases: TGCAGCGTTCGGTCCCCACTAGTCACAGATACGCAGTATTTT. Translation gives CSVRSPLVTDTQYF.

There are many counts of this clonotype. The chain carries TRBV10-3 and TRBJ2-6; D might be TRBD1 (6 bases). Germline V gene sequence: CDR1 ENHRY, CDR2 SYGVKD. The CDR3 is 15 residues long. V was pared by 11 bases and J by 4 bases, with 18 bases between. DNA of the CDR3: TGTGCCTCCGCACTACAGGGTTCCGGGGCCAACGTCCTGACTTTC. Its protein is CASALQGSGANVLTF.

This clonotype was recorded a few times. This chain uses TRBV10-3 with TRBJ2-7; D call uncertain. The germline V gene has CDR1 ENHRY and CDR2 SYGVKD. V lost 0 bases and J 3 bases, leaving 9 bases between the germline ends. The CDR3 is 14 residues long. CDR3 in amino acids: CAISESGPSYEQYF. DNA for the CDR3: TGTGCCATCAGTGAGTCGGGCCCTAGCTACGAGCAGTACTTC.

A few counts support this clonotype. The chain employs TRBV7-2 and TRBJ2-7; no definite D call. Trimming took 4 bases from V and 7 from J, leaving 11 bases between them. This CDR3 is 12 amino acids long. Per the germline V gene, CDR1 is SGHTA and CDR2 is FQGNSA. The CDR3 DNA sequence: TGTGCCAGCAGCTACACCTCTGGGGAGCAGTACTTC. It encodes CASSYTSGEQYF.